Listed below are T cell receptor beta chains from one sample, sequenced in a study of cytomegalovirus exposure and HLA in healthy donors. Libraries were prepared by immunoSEQ multiplex PCR; TCRdb keeps only in-frame clonotypes and omits some of them. The ten most abundant clones cover about 6.5% of a sample with roughly 200,000 clones. The sample consisted of PBMCs. Receptors originate from a man aged 30 to 45 in good health and CMV-seronegative. The CDR3 runs from the conserved cysteine through the conserved F or W. A D gene is named only where the DNA matches it firmly.

v_gene	d_gene	j_gene	CDR3aa	CDR3nt
TRBV5-1	NA	TRBJ2-3	CASSYIAGDTQYF	TGCGCCAGCAGCTATATCGCGGGAGATACGCAGTATTTT
TRBV7-8	TRBD1	TRBJ1-4	CASSLSGGLGTREKLFF	TGTGCCAGCAGCTTATCAGGGGGCCTTGGCACAAGGGAAAAACTGTTTTTT
TRBV6-5	TRBD1	TRBJ1-2	CASISTGGYGYTF	TGTGCCAGTATTTCGACAGGGGGCTATGGCTACACCTTC
TRBV7-3	TRBD2	TRBJ2-1	CASSPGTSGVHEQFF	TGTGCCAGCAGCCCAGGGACTAGCGGGGTCCATGAGCAGTTCTTC
TRBV10-1	TRBD1	TRBJ2-2	CASSARTGVDTGELFF	TGCGCCAGCAGTGCCCGGACAGGGGTAGACACCGGGGAGCTGTTTTTT
TRBV7-7	TRBD2	TRBJ2-1	CASSRGAYNEQFF	TGTGCCAGCAGCCGGGGGGCCTACAATGAGCAGTTCTTC
TRBV4-1	TRBD1	TRBJ2-3	CASSQADRGPDTQYF	TGCGCCAGCAGCCAAGCGGACAGGGGGCCTGATACGCAGTATTTT
TRBV6-5	TRBD1	TRBJ2-5	CASSRQGKETQYF	TGTGCCAGCAGTAGACAGGGAAAAGAGACCCAGTACTTC
TRBV7-9	NA	TRBJ2-5	CASSSQETQYF	TGTGCCAGCAGCTCTCAAGAGACCCAGTACTTC
TRBV4-2	NA	TRBJ2-5	CASSRGGAAQETQYF	TGTGCCAGCAGCCGGGGAGGCGCCGCCCAAGAGACCCAGTACTTC
TRBV9	TRBD2	TRBJ2-5	CASSGKQGGSVRETQYF	TGTGCCAGCAGCGGGAAGCAGGGCGGGAGTGTTCGAGAGACCCAGTACTTC
TRBV5-6	NA	TRBJ2-7	CASSLTARAYEQYF	TGTGCCAGCAGCCTCACGGCGAGGGCCTACGAGCAGTACTTC
TRBV5-6	TRBD2	TRBJ2-3	CASTPREEPDTQYF	TGTGCCAGCACCCCCCGGGAGGAGCCAGATACGCAGTATTTT
TRBV2	NA	TRBJ1-1	CASSARLLTEAFF	TGTGCCAGCAGTGCTCGTCTTTTGACTGAAGCTTTCTTT
TRBV4-1	NA	TRBJ1-4	CASSLGGGRTVF	TGCGCCAGCAGCCTGGGGGGAGGAAGGACGGTTTTT
TRBV19	NA	TRBJ2-7	CASSAPAAEQYF	TGTGCCAGTAGTGCACCCGCCGCCGAGCAGTACTTC
TRBV9	NA	TRBJ2-7	CASSLVDGGSYEQYF	TGTGCCAGCAGCTTAGTGGACGGAGGCTCCTACGAGCAGTACTTC
TRBV10-2	NA	TRBJ1-5	CASSETGTGNQPQHF	TGCGCCAGCAGTGAAACAGGGACGGGCAATCAGCCCCAGCATTTT
TRBV5-1	NA	TRBJ1-2	CASRTGFRNGGYTF	TGCGCCAGCAGAACAGGATTCCGAAACGGAGGCTACACCTTC
TRBV5-1	NA	TRBJ1-1	CASSWTPTGINTEAFF	TGCGCCAGCAGCTGGACACCGACAGGAATTAACACTGAAGCTTTCTTT
TRBV7-2	NA	TRBJ2-1	CASSLAGLPTDYEQFF	TGTGCCAGCAGCTTAGCGGGGCTCCCTACAGACTATGAGCAGTTCTTC
TRBV5-1	NA	TRBJ2-4	CASSPGYYEAKNIQYF	TGCGCCAGCAGCCCGGGATACTACGAAGCCAAAAACATTCAGTACTTC
TRBV5-1	TRBD1	TRBJ1-2	CASSERIGQGKGYTF	TGCGCCAGCAGCGAGCGTATTGGACAGGGGAAAGGCTACACCTTC
TRBV10-1	NA	TRBJ1-1	CASSEGQAGNTEAFF	TGCGCCAGCAGTGAAGGTCAGGCGGGGAACACTGAAGCTTTCTTT
TRBV10-3	NA	TRBJ2-3	CAISESRTDPNTQYF	TGTGCCATCAGTGAGTCACGGACAGATCCTAACACGCAGTATTTT
TRBV6-5	NA	TRBJ1-2	CASSNSYGYTF	TGTGCCAGCAGTAACAGTTATGGCTACACCTTC
TRBV9	TRBD2	TRBJ2-7	CASSVAGTGVAGGPGEQYF	TGTGCCAGCAGCGTAGCTGGGACAGGAGTAGCGGGAGGGCCAGGCGAGCAGTACTTC
TRBV28	TRBD2	TRBJ2-1	CASSSGGLAGGNEQFF	TGTGCCAGCAGTTCCGGAGGGCTAGCGGGAGGCAATGAGCAGTTCTTC
TRBV7-9	TRBD1	TRBJ2-7	CASSNYRGPSSYEQYF	TGTGCCAGCAGCAATTACAGGGGCCCCAGCTCCTACGAGCAGTACTTC
TRBV4-3	NA	TRBJ2-7	CASSPQTGYHEQYF	TGCGCCAGCAGCCCCCAGACAGGTTACCACGAGCAGTACTTC
TRBV27	TRBD1	TRBJ1-2	CASSFLGQDYGYTF	TGTGCCAGCAGTTTCTTGGGACAGGACTATGGCTACACCTTC